This passage covers 18 T cell receptor beta chains from one sample sequenced in a study of T cell repertoires in cytomegalovirus infection. One entry per CDR3 protein, called by TCRdb with MiXCR from the reads. The sample holds roughly 300,000 distinct CDR3 sequences; over 7.5% are singletons and the top ten take 4.3%. The specimen was PBMCs. Receptor source: a human donor in good health (CMV status not recorded). Some clones in this sample may be carry-over from other donors' samples.

This clonotype was seen a handful of times. DNA of the CDR3: TGCAGTGCTAGTCGAGGGGGGGCAGATACGCAGTATTTT. Residues: CSASRGGADTQYF. The chain has TRBV20-1 and TRBJ2-3; maybe TRBD2 (7 bases). The CDR3 covers 13 residues. Between the trimmed V and J ends, which lost 3 bases and 4 bases, there was a span of 11 bases. Per germline, CDR1 DFQATT and CDR2 SNEGSKA (reference sequence).

This clonotype was observed a few times. This chain uses TRBV12-3 or TRBV12-4 with TRBJ2-1; perhaps D is TRBD1 or TRBD2 (6 bases each). Trimming stripped 7 bases from V and 2 bases from J, with 12 bases between. This CDR3 spans 14 amino acids. The CDR3 sequence: CASTSGAPYNEQFF. The CDR3 DNA reads as TGTGCCAGCACCTCGGGGGCCCCCTACAATGAGCAGTTCTTC.

The rearrangement uses TRBV12-3 or TRBV12-4 and TRBJ1-5; 8 bases agree with TRBD1. The length of the CDR3 is 12 residues. V lost 7 bases and J lost 6; bases outside the gene matches: 2. The CDR3 is CASTRGLQPQHF. CDR3 nucleotides: TGTGCCAGCACCAGGGGGCTTCAGCCCCAGCATTTT.

In this sample, this clonotype turned up many times. This chain joins TRBV7-2 and TRBJ2-3; maybe TRBD2 (5 bases). From germline, CDR1 is SGHTA and CDR2 FQGNSA. There are 20 residues in the CDR3. V lost 1 base to trimming and J lost 2 bases, with 25 bases between them. Written as DNA, the CDR3 is TGTGCCAGCAGCTTAGTCTCTTTGGGCCCCGCCCGGGGAAACACAGATACGCAGTATTTT. Translation: CASSLVSLGPARGNTDTQYF.

Only a few counts were recorded for this clonotype. The V call is TRBV7-9, the J call TRBJ1-5; 10 bases fit TRBD1. Germline V lookup: CDR1 SEHNR, CDR2 FQNEAQ (reference sequence). The length of the CDR3 is 15 residues. V lost 0 bases and J lost 11; bases outside the gene matches: 7. The CDR3 loop reads CASSLADRGNIAQHF. Written as DNA, the CDR3 is TGTGCCAGCAGCTTAGCGGACAGGGGGAATATTGCCCAGCATTTT.

This clonotype has ten or more counts. The genes are TRBV28 and TRBJ2-7, with D perhaps matching TRBD2 (7 bases). The CDR3 runs to 15 residues. V lost 3 bases to trimming and J lost 0 bases, with 12 bases between them. Germline CDR1 is MDHEN and CDR2 is SYDVKM. CDR3 sequence reads: CASSLGGTLSYEQYF. The CDR3 nucleotides read TGTGCCAGCAGTTTGGGAGGGACACTCTCCTACGAGCAGTACTTC.

This clonotype has a count of ten or more. This chain uses TRBV4-3 with TRBJ2-1, with a tentative D call TRBD1 (6 bases). CDR1 and CDR2 from the germline V gene are LGHNA and YSLEER. Trimming cost V 4 bases and J 0 bases, with 13 bases left between them. This CDR3 has 16 residues. The CDR3 DNA reads as TGCGCCAGCAGCCTGCTCAGGGGAAGCTCCTACAATGAGCAGTTCTTC. Its protein product is CASSLLRGSSYNEQFF.

Worth noting for this clonotype: A read error may account for a junction end that differs from germline. This chain joins TRBV4-1 and TRBJ2-5; TRBD2 matches 9 bases. Germline CDR1 reads MGHRA; CDR2 reads YSYEKL. CDR3 length: 17 residues. CDR3 residues: CASSQEGASGARETQYF. CDR3 coding DNA: TGTGCCAGCAGCCAAGAGGGGGCTAGCGGGGCCCGAGAGACCCAGTACTTC.

The table lists this clonotype with many counts. The J gene is TRBJ2-3, the V gene TRBV7-2; D perhaps matches TRBD2 (7 bases). V was pared by 6 bases and J by 3 bases, with 16 bases between. This CDR3 comprises 15 residues. CDR1 SGHTA and CDR2 FQGNSA come from the germline V gene. CDR3 sequence: CASRIGGTRTDTQYF. The CDR3 nucleotides read TGTGCCAGCAGAATCGGGGGGACAAGGACAGATACGCAGTATTTT.

There are many counts of this clonotype. V is TRBV6-6 and J is TRBJ2-7; 8 bases fit TRBD1. Unmatched junction bases numbered 13, after V lost 6 bases and J lost 0 bases. Germline loops: CDR1 MNHNY, CDR2 SVGAGI (reference sequence). CDR3 length: 17 amino acids. The chain's CDR3 is CASRTGTGWYPSYEQYF. Here the CDR3 DNA reads TGTGCCAGCAGGACCGGGACAGGCTGGTATCCCTCCTACGAGCAGTACTTC.

CDR3 residues: CASSSWGNTDTQYF. The CDR3 DNA is TGTGCCAGTAGTTCCTGGGGGAACACAGATACGCAGTATTTT. V usage is TRBV19 and J usage is TRBJ2-3; D possibly uses TRBD1 or TRBD2 (5 bases each). The germline V gene has CDR1 LNHDA and CDR2 SQIVND (reference sequence). Between the trimmed V and J ends, which lost 5 bases and 2 bases, there was a span of 11 bases. The CDR3 length is 14 residues. The whole variable domain, filled in from reference TRBV19 and TRBJ2-3, reads DGGITQSPKYLFRKEGQNVTLSCEQNLNHDAMYWYRQDPGQGLRLIYYSQIVNDFQKGDIAEGYSVSREKKESFPLTVTSAQKNPTAFYLCASSSWGNTDTQYFGPGTRLTVL.

V is TRBV20-1 and J is TRBJ2-1; weak D call: TRBD1 (6 bases). Trimming left V 2 bases short and J 3 bases short, with 17 bases between. The CDR3 spans 16 residues. Germline CDR1 is DFQATT and CDR2 is SNEGSKA (reference sequence). CDR3: CSARKEVGADYNEQFF. The CDR3 nucleotides are TGCAGTGCTAGAAAGGAAGTGGGGGCCGACTACAATGAGCAGTTCTTC.

This clonotype was seen more than once but under ten times. The chain recombines TRBV11-1 with TRBJ2-1; 13 bases match TRBD2. The J segment lost 6 bases and the V segment lost 5 bases, leaving 10 bases of the junction unmatched. This CDR3 spans 17 amino acids. CDR1 and CDR2 from the germline V gene are SGHAT and FQDESV (reference sequence). The CDR3 nucleotides read TGTGCCAGCAGCGCGTTGCCGGGACTAGCGGGAAGCAATGAGCAGTTCTTC. Residues: CASSALPGLAGSNEQFF.

This clonotype was detected only once. The rearrangement joins TRBV12-3 or TRBV12-4 to TRBJ2-7, with 8 nucleotides matching TRBD1. CDR3 length: 13 amino acids. The junction had 6 bases not matched to a gene; V was cut back by 5 bases and J by 6 bases. The CDR3 DNA is TGTGCCAGCAGTAGAAAGACAGGGGCCGAGCAGTACTTC. Its protein is CASSRKTGAEQYF.

This clonotype occurred many times. The chain joins TRBV7-2 to TRBJ2-4; TRBD2 aligns across 12 bases. Germline V gene lookup returns CDR1 SGHTA and CDR2 FQGNSA. The CDR3 extends over 15 amino acids. The J segment lost 9 bases and the V segment lost 4 bases, leaving 7 bases of the junction unmatched. The CDR3 sequence is CASSSSGRAGGIQYF. The DNA of the CDR3 is TGTGCCAGCAGCTCTAGCGGGAGGGCCGGGGGCATTCAGTACTTC.

The rearrangement joins TRBV5-1 to TRBJ2-1; 13 bases align to TRBD2. CDR1 SGHRS and CDR2 YFSETQ come from the germline V gene. This CDR3 comprises 17 residues. The V segment lost 1 base and the J segment 5 bases; nucleotides outside the gene matches: 6. CDR3 DNA sequence: TGCGCCAGCAGCTTGTCGACTAGCGGGAGGATCAACAATGAGCAGTTCTTC. This codes for CASSLSTSGRINNEQFF.

This clonotype was recorded many times. V gene TRBV7-2 combines with J gene TRBJ2-1; no clear D. This CDR3 comprises 13 residues. The germline V and J ends were trimmed by 5 bases and 5 bases, with 10 bases remaining between them. Germline CDR1 reads SGHTA; CDR2 reads FQGNSA. CDR3 DNA sequence: TGTGCCAGCAGCCAGGTAGGTGACAATGAGCAGTTCTTC. Its translation: CASSQVGDNEQFF.

This clonotype appeared many times. This rearrangement joins TRBV12-3 or TRBV12-4 to TRBJ2-6; D gene unclear. There are 14 residues in the CDR3. The V gene lost 2 bases and the J gene lost 3 bases, with 5 bases spanning the gap. The CDR3 reads CASSLRSGANVLTF. CDR3 in DNA: TGTGCCAGCAGTTTAAGAAGTGGGGCCAACGTCCTGACTTTC.